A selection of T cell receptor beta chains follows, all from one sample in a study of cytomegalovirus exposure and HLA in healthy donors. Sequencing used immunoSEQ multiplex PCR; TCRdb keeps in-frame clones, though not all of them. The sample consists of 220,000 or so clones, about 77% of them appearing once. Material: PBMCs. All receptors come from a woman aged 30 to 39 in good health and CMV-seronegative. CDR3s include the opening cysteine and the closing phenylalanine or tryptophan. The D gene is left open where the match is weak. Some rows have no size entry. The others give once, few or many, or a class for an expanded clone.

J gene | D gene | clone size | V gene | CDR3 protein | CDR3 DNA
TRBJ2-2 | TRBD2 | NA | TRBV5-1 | CASSYGTSGMNTGELFF | TGCGCCAGCAGTTACGGGACTAGCGGGATGAACACCGGGGAGCTGTTTTTT
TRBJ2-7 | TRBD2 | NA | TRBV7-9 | CASSLFGGLAGAGYEQYF | TGTGCCAGCAGCTTATTCGGAGGACTAGCGGGAGCAGGCTACGAGCAGTACTTC
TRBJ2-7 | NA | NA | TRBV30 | CAWSAGEKGEQYF | TGTGCCTGGAGTGCGGGGGAGAAGGGCGAGCAGTACTTC
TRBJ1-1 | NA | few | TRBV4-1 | CASRKVQGTSTEAFF | TGCGCCAGCAGAAAGGTACAGGGAACGAGCACTGAAGCTTTCTTT
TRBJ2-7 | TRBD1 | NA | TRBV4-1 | CASSQGNRGIYEQYF | TGCGCCAGCAGCCAAGGGAACAGGGGAATCTACGAGCAGTACTTC
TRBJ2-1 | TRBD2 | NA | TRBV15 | CATSSLSTPGLADPGTYNEQFF | TGTGCCACCAGCAGTCTTTCCACTCCGGGACTAGCGGACCCGGGTACCTACAATGAGCAGTTCTTC
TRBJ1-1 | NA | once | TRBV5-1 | CASSLAGQGNTEAFF | TGCGCCAGCAGCTTGGCCGGGCAGGGGAACACTGAAGCTTTCTTT
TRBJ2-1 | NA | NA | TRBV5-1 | CASSSSRSDHYNEQFF | TGCGCCAGCAGCTCCTCGCGTAGCGACCACTACAATGAGCAGTTCTTC
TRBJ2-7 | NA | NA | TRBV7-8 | CASSFDFYEQYF | TGTGCCAGCAGCTTCGACTTCTACGAGCAGTACTTC
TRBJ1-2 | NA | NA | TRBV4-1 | CASSPRGDAPFYYVSYTF | TGCGCCAGCAGCCCACGGGGGGACGCCCCGTTTTACTACGTTAGCTACACCTTC
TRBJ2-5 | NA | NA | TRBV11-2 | CASSLVGGGFQETQYF | TGTGCCAGCAGCTTAGTTGGTGGGGGGTTCCAAGAGACCCAGTACTTC
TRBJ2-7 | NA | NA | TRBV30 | CAWNSYVGSEQYF | TGTGCCTGGAATTCGTACGTGGGTAGCGAGCAGTACTTC
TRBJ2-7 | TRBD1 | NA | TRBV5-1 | CASSFGDRAGEQYF | TGCGCCAGCAGCTTCGGGGACAGGGCAGGCGAGCAGTACTTC
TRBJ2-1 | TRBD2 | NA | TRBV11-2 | CASSSGGANEQFF | TGTGCCAGCAGCTCCGGGGGGGCCAATGAGCAGTTCTTC
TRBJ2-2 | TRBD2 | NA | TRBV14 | CASSQSPTSGIHTGELFF | TGTGCCAGCAGCCAATCCCCGACTAGCGGGATCCACACCGGGGAGCTGTTTTTT
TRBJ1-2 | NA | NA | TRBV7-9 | CARRWGEVDGYTF | TGTGCCCGCAGGTGGGGGGAGGTGGATGGCTACACCTTC
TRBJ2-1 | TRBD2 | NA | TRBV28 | CASSQLAGVYNEQFF | TGTGCCAGCAGCCAACTAGCGGGAGTCTACAATGAGCAGTTCTTC
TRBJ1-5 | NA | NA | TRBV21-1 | CASSNDRGYNQPQHF | TGTGCCAGCAGCAACGACAGGGGATACAATCAGCCCCAGCATTTT
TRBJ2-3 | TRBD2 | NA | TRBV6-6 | CASSSGSADTQYF | TGTGCCAGCTCTAGCGGGAGCGCAGATACGCAGTATTTT
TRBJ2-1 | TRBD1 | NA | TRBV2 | CASSSKRAGQGTNEQFF | TGTGCCAGCAGTTCAAAGCGTGCCGGACAGGGGACTAATGAGCAGTTCTTC
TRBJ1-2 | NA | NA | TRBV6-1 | CASGTGYGYTF | TGTGCCAGCGGTACAGGGTATGGCTACACCTTC
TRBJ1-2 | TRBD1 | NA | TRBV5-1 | CASSSGQGSYGYTF | TGCGCCAGCAGCTCCGGACAGGGCAGCTATGGCTACACCTTC
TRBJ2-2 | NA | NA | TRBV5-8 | CASQPSGLNTGELFF | TGTGCCAGTCAGCCCAGCGGGCTGAACACCGGGGAGCTGTTTTTT
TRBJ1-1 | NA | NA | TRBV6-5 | CASSQTVNTEAFF | TGTGCCAGCAGCCAGACAGTGAACACTGAAGCTTTCTTT
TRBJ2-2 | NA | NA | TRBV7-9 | CASSLSGGDTGELFF | TGTGCCAGCAGCTTAAGCGGCGGGGATACCGGGGAGCTGTTTTTT
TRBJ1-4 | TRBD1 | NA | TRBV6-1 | CASSSVRTGHEKLFF | TGTGCCAGCAGTTCTGTCCGGACAGGGCATGAAAAACTGTTTTTT
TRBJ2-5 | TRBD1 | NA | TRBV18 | CASSPRGTGDSETQYF | TGTGCCAGCTCACCACGCGGGACAGGGGATTCAGAGACCCAGTACTTC
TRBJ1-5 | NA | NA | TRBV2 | CATRDGQLDQPQHF | TGTGCCACCCGAGACGGACAGCTCGATCAGCCCCAGCATTTT
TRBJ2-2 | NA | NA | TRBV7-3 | CASSPRSVAAPYGELFF | TGTGCCAGCAGCCCGAGGTCGGTAGCGGCCCCTTACGGGGAGCTGTTTTTT
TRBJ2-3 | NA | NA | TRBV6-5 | CASSLLAAPMDTQYF | TGTGCCAGCAGTCTCCTGGCGGCCCCCATGGATACGCAGTATTTT
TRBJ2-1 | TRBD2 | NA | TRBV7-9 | CASSLLLAGDRNEQFF | TGTGCCAGCAGCTTACTGTTAGCGGGAGACAGGAATGAGCAGTTCTTC
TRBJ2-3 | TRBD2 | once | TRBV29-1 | CSAGVTSGDTQYF | TGCAGCGCTGGAGTGACTAGCGGAGATACGCAGTATTTT
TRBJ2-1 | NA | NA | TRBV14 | CASSQYRGGNEQFF | TGTGCCAGCAGCCAATACCGTGGGGGGAATGAGCAGTTCTTC
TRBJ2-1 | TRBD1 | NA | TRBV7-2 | CASSLGQGVYNEQFF | TGTGCCAGCAGCTTGGGGCAGGGGGTCTACAATGAGCAGTTCTTC
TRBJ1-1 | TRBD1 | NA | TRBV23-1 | CATGRGQAATDSPGGEAFF | TGCGCCACGGGTAGGGGACAGGCGGCGACTGACTCTCCTGGGGGCGAAGCTTTCTTT
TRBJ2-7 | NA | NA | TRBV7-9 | CASSLGSGPSYEQYF | TGTGCCAGCAGCTTGGGGAGCGGTCCCTCCTACGAGCAGTACTTC
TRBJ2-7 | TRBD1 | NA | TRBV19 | CASSVGQDYEQYF | TGTGCCAGTAGTGTTGGACAGGACTACGAGCAGTACTTC
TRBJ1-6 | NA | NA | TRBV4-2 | CASSQDSYSLHF | TGTGCCAGCAGCCAAGATTCGTATTCCCTCCACTTT
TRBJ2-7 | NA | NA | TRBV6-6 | CASSYPGTYEQYF | TGTGCCAGCAGTTACCCCGGTACCTACGAGCAGTACTTC
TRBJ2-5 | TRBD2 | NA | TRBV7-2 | CASSFPAGGRETQYF | TGTGCCAGCAGCTTTCCCGCGGGGGGACGGGAGACCCAGTACTTC
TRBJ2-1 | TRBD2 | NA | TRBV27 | CASPPWRSGGAGEQFF | TGTGCCAGCCCCCCCTGGCGAAGCGGGGGGGCAGGTGAGCAGTTCTTC